The 22 T cell receptor beta chains listed next were all sequenced from one sample in a study of cytomegalovirus exposure and HLA in healthy donors. The study ran its PCR with 60 Vbeta and 13 Jbeta primers. The assay was immunoSEQ multiplex PCR, and TCRdb's table has in-frame clones only and misses some. The repertoire shows 45,000 to 65,000 clones; the top ten hold roughly 12%. Sequencing used PBMCs. The source of these receptors is a man younger than 35 in good health and CMV-seropositive.

V and J are TRBV29-1 and TRBJ2-5, with a weak D call TRBD2 (5 bases). The J call could be wrong; TRBJ2-7 is a better fit for the DNA end. This CDR3 is built from 12 residues. Germline V gene sequence: CDR1 SQVTM, CDR2 ANQGSEA. CDR3 residues: CSVWTGEDEQYF. The CDR3 bases are TGCAGCGTGTGGACTGGTGAGGACGAGCAGTACTTC.

The V call is TRBV27, the J call TRBJ1-2, with unresolved D. The germline V gene has CDR1 MNHEY and CDR2 SMNVEV (reference sequence). The CDR3 is 17 residues long. The V end was cut by 6 bases, the J end by 0 bases, with 20 bases between. The CDR3 nucleotides read TGTGCCAGCAGCATCGGGTTTCCCATTCAACCTAACTATGGCTACACCTTC. Protein sequence: CASSIGFPIQPNYGYTF.

The chain combines TRBV5-1 with TRBJ2-7; D may be TRBD2 (6 bases). The germline V and J ends were trimmed by 0 bases and 5 bases, with 12 bases remaining between them. The CDR3 contains 14 residues. Germline V gives CDR1 SGHRS, CDR2 YFSETQ. CDR3 amino acids: CASSLGGRNDEQYF. CDR3 nucleotides: TGCGCCAGCAGCTTGGGGGGGAGGAACGACGAGCAGTACTTC.

V gene TRBV27 combines with J gene TRBJ2-2; a weak D match, TRBD1 (6 bases). Looked up from germline, CDR1 is MNHEY and CDR2 is SMNVEV (reference sequence). This CDR3 region has 12 residues. Trimming took off 5 bases at V and 8 bases at J, with 9 bases between the two ends. CDR3 sequence reads: CASSPRGGELFF. In DNA, the CDR3 is TGTGCCAGCAGTCCTAGGGGGGGGGAGCTGTTTTTT.

This chain uses TRBV27 with TRBJ1-2; 11 bases map to TRBD1. The CDR3 contains 14 residues. Germline assignment: CDR1 MNHEY and CDR2 SMNVEV (reference sequence). J was trimmed by 2 bases and V by 5 bases; bases with no gene match: 1. The CDR3 loop is CASSGTGGNYGYTF. The CDR3 coding sequence is TGTGCCAGCAGTGGGACAGGGGGGAACTATGGCTACACCTTC.

The chain couples TRBV19 to TRBJ1-2, with D possibly matching TRBD1 (6 bases). Looked up from germline, CDR1 is LNHDA and CDR2 is SQIVND (reference sequence). V dropped 3 bases and J dropped 3 bases, with 11 bases sitting between them. The CDR3 spans 14 residues. The CDR3 is CASSIGQTHYGYTF. The CDR3 nucleotides read TGTGCCAGTAGTATCGGACAGACTCACTATGGCTACACCTTC.

This chain joins TRBV9 and TRBJ2-1; D uncertain. The germline V and J ends were trimmed by 0 bases and 5 bases, with 3 bases remaining between them. CDR3 length: 12 amino acids. Germline assignment: CDR1 SGDLS and CDR2 YYNGEE. CDR3: CASSVGHNEQFF. CDR3 DNA: TGTGCCAGCAGCGTAGGGCACAATGAGCAGTTCTTC.

The V gene is TRBV29-1, the J gene TRBJ2-1; 11 nucleotides line up with TRBD1. With 2 bases clipped from V and 2 bases from J, the junction kept 5 bases outside the gene matches. The CDR3 spans 16 residues. The V gene's germline CDR1 is SQVTM and CDR2 ANQGSEA. As DNA, the CDR3 is TGCAGCGTTGAATACGGGACAGGGGGGACCTACAATGAGCAGTTCTTC. Translation: CSVEYGTGGTYNEQFF.

The rearrangement joins TRBV5-4 to TRBJ2-2; D remains unclear. Trimming cost V 0 bases and J 2 bases, with 8 bases left between them. Germline lookup yields CDR1 SGHNT and CDR2 YYREEE (reference sequence). This CDR3 region has 15 residues. The CDR3 DNA reads as TGTGCCAGCAGCTTGGAAGTACTAAACACCGGGGAGCTGTTTTTT. This gives the protein CASSLEVLNTGELFF.

As to this clone: The sample contains more than one DNA sequence encoding this CDR3. The V call is TRBV30, the J call TRBJ1-6; possibly TRBD1 for D (6 bases). CDR1 and CDR2 from the germline V gene are GTSNPN and SVGIG (reference sequence). CDR3 length: 13 residues. V was trimmed by 1 base and J by 7 bases, leaving 8 bases between them. This CDR3 reads CAWSEQGNSPLHF. CDR3 DNA sequence: TGTGCCTGGAGTGAACAGGGCAATTCACCCCTCCACTTT.

This sequence joins TRBV9 and TRBJ2-7; tentatively, D is TRBD2 (6 bases). Between the trimmed V and J ends, which lost 0 bases and 1 base, there was a span of 11 bases. Germline V lookup: CDR1 SGDLS, CDR2 YYNGEE. The CDR3 is made up of 15 amino acids. CDR3 nucleotide sequence: TGTGCCAGCAGCGTAGAGGGGACTGGGTCCTACGAGCAGTACTTC. Translation: CASSVEGTGSYEQYF.

The J gene is TRBJ1-4, the V gene TRBV11-2; D possibly corresponds to TRBD1 (5 bases). V dropped 2 bases and J dropped 8 bases, with 12 bases sitting between them. Germline CDR1 SGHAT, CDR2 FQNNGV. This CDR3 has 14 residues. In DNA, the CDR3 is TGTGCCAGCAGCTTAAAAGGGGCATGGGAAAAACTGTTTTTT. Protein: CASSLKGAWEKLFF.

The chain is built from TRBV15 and TRBJ2-3, with TRBD2 identical over 12 bases. Trimming at V came to 0 bases and at J to 6 bases, leaving 10 bases not matched to a gene. From germline, CDR1 is LNHNV and CDR2 YYDKDF (reference sequence). This CDR3 comprises 18 residues. Written as DNA, the CDR3 is TGTGCCACCAGCAGAGATCTACTAGCGGGAGGTGGGGTGGATACGCAGTATTTT. Protein: CATSRDLLAGGGVDTQYF.

The chain is built from TRBV5-1 and TRBJ2-1; D is perhaps TRBD1 (6 bases). CDR3 length equals 15 residues. Trimming removed 0 bases at V and 7 bases at J, with 14 bases between. The V gene's germline CDR1 is SGHRS and CDR2 YFSETQ. The CDR3 bases are TGCGCCAGCAGCTTGGGGCAGGGGATTAGGAATGAGCAGTTCTTC. This sequence encodes CASSLGQGIRNEQFF.

The CDR3 is CAWRTPGDFYEQYF. The CDR3 DNA reads as TGTGCCTGGAGGACCCCTGGGGACTTCTACGAGCAGTACTTC. The chain recombines TRBV30 with TRBJ2-7; D is possibly TRBD2 (6 bases). In germline, CDR1 is GTSNPN, CDR2 SVGIG (reference sequence). Trimming left V 3 bases short and J 3 bases short, with 15 bases between. This CDR3 is built from 14 residues.

V usage is TRBV19 and J usage is TRBJ2-4, with TRBD1 matching over 8 bases. With V trimmed by 7 bases and J by 0 bases, 8 bases remained unmatched. Looked up from germline, CDR1 is LNHDA and CDR2 is SQIVND (reference sequence). There are 16 residues in the CDR3. CDR3 bases: TGTGCCAGTACCAATACAGGGGGATTAGCCAAAAACATTCAGTACTTC. Protein sequence: CASTNTGGLAKNIQYF.

For the CDR3, the DNA is TGTGCCAGCAGTGAATCCCCCGGGGGGGGAGGGAATGAGCAGTTCTTC. Translation: CASSESPGGGGNEQFF. The chain links TRBV6-1 to TRBJ2-1; 8 positions match TRBD2. J lost 7 bases, V lost 2 bases, and 10 bases had no gene match. The CDR3 covers 16 residues. Per germline, CDR1 MNHNS and CDR2 SASEGT.

The gene calls are TRBV7-6 and TRBJ2-2; 9 nucleotides match TRBD2. Germline V gene data show CDR1 as SGHVS and CDR2 as FNYEAQ. This CDR3 has 15 amino acids. V shed 5 bases, J shed 3 bases, and the junction held 4 bases outside the gene matches. CDR3 region: CASSPTSGYTGELFF. CDR3 sequence (DNA): TGTGCCAGCAGCCCGACTAGCGGTTACACCGGGGAGCTGTTTTTT.

V gene TRBV6-1 combines with J gene TRBJ2-3; D is unresolved. Germline-derived CDR1 and CDR2 are MNHNS and SASEGT. The CDR3 length is 11 residues. The V and J ends lost 4 bases and 5 bases respectively, with 4 bases between them. This CDR3 is CASSAGDTQYF. In DNA, the CDR3 is TGTGCCAGCAGTGCCGGAGATACGCAGTATTTT.

The chain combines TRBV28 with TRBJ2-2, with 8 bases lining up with TRBD2. CDR1 and CDR2 from the germline V gene are MDHEN and SYDVKM. The CDR3 runs 14 residues. V trimming: 6 bases; J trimming: 7 bases; junction bases outside the gene matches: 7. The CDR3 bases are TGTGCCAGCAGCCCGGGGGGGCGAAGCGGGGAGCTGTTTTTT. Amino acid sequence: CASSPGGRSGELFF.

V is TRBV28 and J is TRBJ2-7; 7 positions match TRBD2. Germline loops: CDR1 MDHEN, CDR2 SYDVKM. V was pared by 3 bases and J by 9 bases, with 8 bases of the junction left unmatched. CDR3 length: 13 residues. The chain's CDR3 is CASSLGLADAQYF. The CDR3 coding sequence is TGTGCCAGCAGTTTGGGGCTAGCGGACGCGCAGTACTTC.

The rearrangement links TRBV11-3 to TRBJ2-3; 7 nucleotides line up with TRBD2. Trimming cost V 4 bases and J 6 bases; bases outside gene matches: 10. The CDR3 covers 15 residues. Germline CDR1 and CDR2: SGHNT and YENEEA. In DNA, the CDR3 is TGTGCCAGCAGCTGGAGGACTAGAGGATCGGATACGCAGTATTTT. Translation gives CASSWRTRGSDTQYF. Together with reference TRBV11-3 and TRBJ2-3, the CDR3 gives the full variable domain: EAGVVQSPRYKIIEKKQPVAFWCNPISGHNTLYWYLQNLGQGPELLIRYENEEAVDDSQLPKDRFSAERLKGVDSTLKIQPAELGDSAVYLCASSWRTRGSDTQYFGPGTRLTVL.